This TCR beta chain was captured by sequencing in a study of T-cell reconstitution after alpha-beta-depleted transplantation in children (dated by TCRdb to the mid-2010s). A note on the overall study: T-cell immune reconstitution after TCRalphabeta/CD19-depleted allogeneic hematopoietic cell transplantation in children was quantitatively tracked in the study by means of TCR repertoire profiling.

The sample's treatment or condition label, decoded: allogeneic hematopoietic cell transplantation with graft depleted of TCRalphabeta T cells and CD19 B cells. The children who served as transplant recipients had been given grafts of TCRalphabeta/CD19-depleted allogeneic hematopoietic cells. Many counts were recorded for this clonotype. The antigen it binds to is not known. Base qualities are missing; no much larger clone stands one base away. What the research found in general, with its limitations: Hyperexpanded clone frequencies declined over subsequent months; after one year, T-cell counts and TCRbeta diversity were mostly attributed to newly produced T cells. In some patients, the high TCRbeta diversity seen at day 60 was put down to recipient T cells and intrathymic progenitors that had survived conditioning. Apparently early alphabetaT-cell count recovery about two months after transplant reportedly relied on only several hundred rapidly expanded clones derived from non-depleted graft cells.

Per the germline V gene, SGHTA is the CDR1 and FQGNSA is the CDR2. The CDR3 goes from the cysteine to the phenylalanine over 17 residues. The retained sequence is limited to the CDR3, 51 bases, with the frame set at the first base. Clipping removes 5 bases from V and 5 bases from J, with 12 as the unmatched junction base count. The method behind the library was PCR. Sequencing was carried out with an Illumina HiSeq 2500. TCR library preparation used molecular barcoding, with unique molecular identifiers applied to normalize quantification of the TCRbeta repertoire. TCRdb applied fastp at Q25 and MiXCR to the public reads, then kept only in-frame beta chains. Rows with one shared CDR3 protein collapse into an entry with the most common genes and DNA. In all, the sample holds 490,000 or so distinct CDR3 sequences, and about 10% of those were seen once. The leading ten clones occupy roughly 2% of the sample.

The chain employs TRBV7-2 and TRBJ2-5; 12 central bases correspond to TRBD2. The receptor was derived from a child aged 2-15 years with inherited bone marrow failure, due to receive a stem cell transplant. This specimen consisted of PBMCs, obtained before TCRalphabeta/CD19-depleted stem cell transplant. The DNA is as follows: TGTGCCAGCAGCCCAAGACTAGCGGGAGTGTTGGGGGAGACCCAGTACTTC. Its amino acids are CASSPRLAGVLGETQYF.